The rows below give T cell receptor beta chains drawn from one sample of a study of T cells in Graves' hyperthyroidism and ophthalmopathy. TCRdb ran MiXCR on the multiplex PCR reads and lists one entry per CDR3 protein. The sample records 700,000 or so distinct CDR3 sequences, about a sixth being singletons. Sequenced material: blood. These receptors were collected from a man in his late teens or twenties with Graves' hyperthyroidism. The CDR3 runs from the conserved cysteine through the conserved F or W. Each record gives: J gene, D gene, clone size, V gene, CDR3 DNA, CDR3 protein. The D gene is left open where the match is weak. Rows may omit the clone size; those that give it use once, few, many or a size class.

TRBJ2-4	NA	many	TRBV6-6	TGTGCCAGCAGTTACGGGGGTGGGGACATTCAGTACTTC	CASSYGGGDIQYF
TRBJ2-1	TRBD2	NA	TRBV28	TGTGCCAGCAGGGATATGAGGACTAGCGGGGATTACAATGAGCAGCTCTTC	CASRDMRTSGDYNEQLF
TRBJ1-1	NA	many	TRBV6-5	TGTGCCAGCAGTTACTCGCTTATCCTGAACACTGAAGCTTTCTTT	CASSYSLILNTEAFF
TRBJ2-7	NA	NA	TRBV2	TGTGCCAGTAAAACGTCGGGCTACGAGCAGTACTTC	CASKTSGYEQYF
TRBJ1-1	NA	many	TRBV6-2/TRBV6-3	TGTGCCAGCAGTTTCACGGGTCCTTTAGGAGCTTTCTTT	CASSFTGPLGAFF
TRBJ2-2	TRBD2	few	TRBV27	TGTGCCAGCAGTTTATCGGGGGAGGGCACCGGGGAGCTGTTTTTT	CASSLSGEGTGELFF
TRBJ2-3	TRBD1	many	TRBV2	TGTGCCAGCAGTGAGGGACAGGGCACAGATACGCAGTATTTT	CASSEGQGTDTQYF
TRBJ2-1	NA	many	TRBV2	TGTGCCAGCAGTGAAAGCCAGAGCTCCTACAATGAGCAGTTCTTC	CASSESQSSYNEQFF
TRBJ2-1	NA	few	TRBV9	TGTGCCAGCAGCGTAGGGCTAGCGCCGAGACCGTACAATGAGCAGTTCTTC	CASSVGLAPRPYNEQFF
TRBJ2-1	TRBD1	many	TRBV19	TGTGCCAGTAGTATAGCCGGGACAGGGCTTGGTGAGCAGTTCTTC	CASSIAGTGLGEQFF
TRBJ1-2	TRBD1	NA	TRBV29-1	TGCAGCGTTGACCAGACCACAGCCGACAGGGGGCAGGACTATGGCTACACCTTC	CSVDQTTADRGQDYGYTF
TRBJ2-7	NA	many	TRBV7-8	TGTGCCAGCAGCCCTCGGGACCGAGACGGATACGAGCAGTACTTC	CASSPRDRDGYEQYF
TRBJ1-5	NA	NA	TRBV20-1	TGCAGTGCTAGGCGGATCCCTGGTAATCAGCCCCAGCATTTT	CSARRIPGNQPQHF
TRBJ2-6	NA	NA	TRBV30	TGTGCCTGGAGTCAAAGTTTCTCTGGGGCCAGCGTCCTGACTTTC	CAWSQSFSGASVLTF
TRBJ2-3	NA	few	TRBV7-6	TGTGCCACCGGTGAGGGGGAGGGGACAGATACGCAGTATTTT	CATGEGEGTDTQYF
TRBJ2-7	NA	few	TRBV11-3	TGTGCCAGCTCAACGGCAGGAAACTACGAGCAGTACTTC	CASSTAGNYEQYF
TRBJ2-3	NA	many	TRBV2	TGTGCCAGCAGTCCCGGGGAGCGGAGCACAGATACGCAGTATTTT	CASSPGERSTDTQYF
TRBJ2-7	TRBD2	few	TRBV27	TGTGCCAGCCGTGCGGGAGCGGGAGGGGTCTACGAGCAGTACTTC	CASRAGAGGVYEQYF
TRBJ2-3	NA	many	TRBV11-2	TGTGCCAGCAGTTTAATTTGGGGCACAGATACGCAGTATTTT	CASSLIWGTDTQYF
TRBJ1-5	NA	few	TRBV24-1	TGTGCCACCAGTGATGAAGGGTCCAGGCCCCAGCATTTT	CATSDEGSRPQHF
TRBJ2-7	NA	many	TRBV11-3	TGTGCCAGCAGCTTAGATCCCCTCAACTACGAGCAGTACTTC	CASSLDPLNYEQYF
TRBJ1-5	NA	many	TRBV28	TGTGCCAGCAGTTGGACAGAGGGGAATCAGCCCCAGCATTTT	CASSWTEGNQPQHF